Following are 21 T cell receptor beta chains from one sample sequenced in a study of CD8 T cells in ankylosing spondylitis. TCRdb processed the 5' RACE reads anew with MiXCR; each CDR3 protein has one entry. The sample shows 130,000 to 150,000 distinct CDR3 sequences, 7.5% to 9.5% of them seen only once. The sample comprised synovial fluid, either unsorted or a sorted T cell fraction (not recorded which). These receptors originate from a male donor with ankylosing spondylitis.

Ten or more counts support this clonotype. DNA of the CDR3: TGCAGTCCCGGTGCGTGGGGCTACGAGCAGTACTTC. The encoded protein is CSPGAWGYEQYF. The chain combines TRBV20-1 with TRBJ2-7; D remains unclear. CDR3 length: 12 amino acids. CDR1 is DFQATT, CDR2 SNEGSKA, per germline (reference sequence). The V end was cut by 8 bases, the J end by 3 bases, with 14 bases between.

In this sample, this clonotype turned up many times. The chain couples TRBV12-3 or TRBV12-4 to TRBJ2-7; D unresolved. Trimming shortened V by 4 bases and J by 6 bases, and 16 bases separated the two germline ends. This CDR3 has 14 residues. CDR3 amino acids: CASSSTRPGSEQYF. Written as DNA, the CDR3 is TGTGCCAGCAGTTCGACCAGGCCTGGGTCCGAGCAGTACTTC.

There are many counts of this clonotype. In DNA form, the CDR3 reads TGTGCCAGCTCTCCGAGGACAGGGAACTCTGGGGCCAACGTCCTGACTTTC. Protein sequence: CASSPRTGNSGANVLTF. The chain carries TRBV18 and TRBJ2-6; 8 bases match TRBD1. The CDR3 extends over 17 amino acids. Germline lookup yields CDR1 KGHSH and CDR2 LQKENI. The V and J ends lost 6 bases and 0 bases, in that order; junction bases with no gene match: 7.

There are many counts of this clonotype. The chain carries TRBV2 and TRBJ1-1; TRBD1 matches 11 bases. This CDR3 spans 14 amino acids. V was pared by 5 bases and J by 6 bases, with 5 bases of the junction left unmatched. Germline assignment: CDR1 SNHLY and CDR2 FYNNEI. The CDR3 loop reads CASSLDRGLAEAFF. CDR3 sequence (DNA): TGTGCCAGCAGTCTGGACAGGGGGCTCGCTGAAGCTTTCTTT.

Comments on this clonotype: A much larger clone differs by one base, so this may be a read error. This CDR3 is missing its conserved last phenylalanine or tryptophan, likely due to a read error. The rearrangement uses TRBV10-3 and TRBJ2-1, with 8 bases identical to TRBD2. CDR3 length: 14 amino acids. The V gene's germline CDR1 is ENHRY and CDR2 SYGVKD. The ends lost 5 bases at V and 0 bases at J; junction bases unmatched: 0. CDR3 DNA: TGTGCCATCAGTAGCGGGAGCTCCTACAATGAGCAGTTCCTC. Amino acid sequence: CAISSGSSYNEQFL.

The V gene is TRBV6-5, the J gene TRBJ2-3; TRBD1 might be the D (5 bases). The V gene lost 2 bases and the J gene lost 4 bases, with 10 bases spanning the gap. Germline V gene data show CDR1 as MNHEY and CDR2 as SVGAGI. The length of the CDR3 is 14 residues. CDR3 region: CASSYPETADTQYF. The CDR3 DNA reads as TGTGCCAGCAGTTACCCGGAGACAGCAGATACGCAGTATTTT.

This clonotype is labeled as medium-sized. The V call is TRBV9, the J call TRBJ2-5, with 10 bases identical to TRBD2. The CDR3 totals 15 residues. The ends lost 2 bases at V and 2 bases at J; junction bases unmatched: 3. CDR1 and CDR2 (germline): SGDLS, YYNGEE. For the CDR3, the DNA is TGTGCCAGCAGCGTCCTAGCGGGAGCACAAGAGACCCAGTACTTC. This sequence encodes CASSVLAGAQETQYF.

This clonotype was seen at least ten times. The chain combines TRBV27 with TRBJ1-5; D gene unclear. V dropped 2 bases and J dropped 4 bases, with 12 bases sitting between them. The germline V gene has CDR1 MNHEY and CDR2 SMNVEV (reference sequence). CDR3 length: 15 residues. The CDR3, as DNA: TGTGCCAGCAGTTTACGGCCCGGAAGGAATCAGCCCCAGCATTTT. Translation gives CASSLRPGRNQPQHF.

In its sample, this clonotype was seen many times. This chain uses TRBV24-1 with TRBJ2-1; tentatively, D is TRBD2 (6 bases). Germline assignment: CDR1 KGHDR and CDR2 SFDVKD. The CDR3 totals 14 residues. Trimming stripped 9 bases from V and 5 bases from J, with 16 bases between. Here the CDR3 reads CATALGGGDNEQFF. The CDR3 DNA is TGTGCCACCGCCTTAGGCGGAGGGGACAATGAGCAGTTCTTC.

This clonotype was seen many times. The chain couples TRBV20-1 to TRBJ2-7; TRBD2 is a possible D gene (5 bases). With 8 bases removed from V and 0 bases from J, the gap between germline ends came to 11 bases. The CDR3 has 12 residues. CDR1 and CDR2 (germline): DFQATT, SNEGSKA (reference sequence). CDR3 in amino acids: CSPTGSSYEQYF. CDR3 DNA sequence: TGCAGTCCCACGGGGTCCTCCTACGAGCAGTACTTC.

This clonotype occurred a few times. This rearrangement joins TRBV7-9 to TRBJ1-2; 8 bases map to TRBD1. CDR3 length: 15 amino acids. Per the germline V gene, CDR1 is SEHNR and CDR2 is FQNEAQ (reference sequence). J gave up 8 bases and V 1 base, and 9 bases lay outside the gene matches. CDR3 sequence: CASSLGQGKADGYTF. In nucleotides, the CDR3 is TGTGCCAGCAGCTTAGGACAGGGGAAGGCGGACGGCTACACCTTC.

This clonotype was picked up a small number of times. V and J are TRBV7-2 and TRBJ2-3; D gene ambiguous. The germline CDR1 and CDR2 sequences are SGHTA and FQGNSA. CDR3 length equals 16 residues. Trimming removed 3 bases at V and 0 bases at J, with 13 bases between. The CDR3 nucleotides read TGTGCCAGCAGCTTGTTCGGCGGCCCCAGCACAGATACGCAGTATTTT. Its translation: CASSLFGGPSTDTQYF.

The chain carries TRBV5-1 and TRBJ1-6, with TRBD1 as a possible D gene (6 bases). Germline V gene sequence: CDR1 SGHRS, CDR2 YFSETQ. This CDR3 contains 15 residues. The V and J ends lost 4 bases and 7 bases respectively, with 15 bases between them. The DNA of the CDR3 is TGCGCCAGCAGCCAGTCAGGGGCCGTCAATTCACCCCTCCACTTT. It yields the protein CASSQSGAVNSPLHF.

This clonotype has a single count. The CDR3 reads CASSGTEHYYGYTF. CDR3 bases: TGTGCCAGCAGCGGGACAGAACATTACTATGGCTACACCTTC. The chain joins TRBV28 to TRBJ1-2, with TRBD1 matching 7 bases. CDR3 length equals 14 residues. Losses at the gene ends were 6 bases for V and 3 bases for J; bases not matched to a gene: 7. Per the germline V gene, CDR1 is MDHEN and CDR2 is SYDVKM.

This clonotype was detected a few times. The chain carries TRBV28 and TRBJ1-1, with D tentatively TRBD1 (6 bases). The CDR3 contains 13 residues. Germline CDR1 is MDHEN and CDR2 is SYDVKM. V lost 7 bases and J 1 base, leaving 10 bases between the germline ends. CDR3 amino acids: CASTWTENTEAFF. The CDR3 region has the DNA TGTGCCAGCACCTGGACAGAGAACACTGAAGCTTTCTTT.

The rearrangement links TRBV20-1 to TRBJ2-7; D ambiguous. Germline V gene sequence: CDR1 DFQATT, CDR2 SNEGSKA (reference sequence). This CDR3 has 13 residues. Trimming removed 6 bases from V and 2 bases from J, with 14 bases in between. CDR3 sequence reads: CSAMRLVPYEQYF. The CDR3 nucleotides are TGCAGTGCCATGCGTCTAGTCCCCTACGAGCAGTACTTC.

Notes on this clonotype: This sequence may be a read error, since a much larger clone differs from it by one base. The chain's CDR3 is CASSQELAKNVQYF. The CDR3 nucleotides read TGCGCCAGCAGCCAAGAACTAGCCAAAAACGTTCAGTACTTC. V and J are TRBV4-3 and TRBJ2-4; TRBD2 is a possible D gene (6 bases). The germline CDR1 and CDR2 sequences are LGHNA and YSLEER. This CDR3 is built from 14 residues.

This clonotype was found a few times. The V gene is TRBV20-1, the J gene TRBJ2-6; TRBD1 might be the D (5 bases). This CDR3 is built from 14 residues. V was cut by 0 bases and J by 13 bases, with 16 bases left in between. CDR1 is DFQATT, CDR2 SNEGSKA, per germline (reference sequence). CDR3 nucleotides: TGCAGTGCTAGAGAACGCAGGGTGGGTAGAGTCCTGACTTTC. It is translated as CSARERRVGRVLTF.

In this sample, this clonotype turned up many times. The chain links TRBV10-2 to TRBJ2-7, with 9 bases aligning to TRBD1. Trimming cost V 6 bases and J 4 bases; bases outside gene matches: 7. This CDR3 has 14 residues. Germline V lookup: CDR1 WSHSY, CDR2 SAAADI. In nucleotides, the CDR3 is TGCGCCAGCAGACAAGGACAGGGGATATACGAGCAGTACTTC. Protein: CASRQGQGIYEQYF.

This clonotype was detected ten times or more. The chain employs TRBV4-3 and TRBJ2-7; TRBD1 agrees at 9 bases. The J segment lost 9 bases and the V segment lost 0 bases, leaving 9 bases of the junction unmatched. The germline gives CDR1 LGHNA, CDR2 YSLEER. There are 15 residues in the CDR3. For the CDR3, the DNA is TGCGCCAGCAGCCAAGAAAGAGAAACAGGGGGCCGGCAGTACTTC. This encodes CASSQERETGGRQYF.

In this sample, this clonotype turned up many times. This CDR3 is CASGDRTRNEQFF. In DNA form, the CDR3 reads TGCGCCAGCGGGGACCGTACTAGGAATGAGCAGTTCTTC. The chain employs TRBV5-1 and TRBJ2-1, with D perhaps matching TRBD1 or TRBD2 (5 bases each). Between the trimmed V and J ends, which lost 7 bases and 7 bases, there was a span of 15 bases. Germline-derived CDR1 and CDR2 are SGHRS and YFSETQ. The CDR3 contains 13 residues.